This T cell receptor beta chain appears in the sequencing data of a study of a mutant IDH1 vaccine in newly diagnosed glioma. Background on the study: Treated individuals were 62.5% male and roughly 40% female, averaging about 42 years of age.

The time point denotes: baseline, week 1 (first vaccination visit). Noted treatment: pre-vaccination baseline after standard-of-care therapy. In every donor, the tumor was a new WHO grade 3 or 4 IDH1-mutant, ATRX-lost astrocytoma. Sequencing used immunoSEQ multiplex PCR; TCRdb keeps in-frame clones, though not all of them. The sample contains about 66,000 clones, around 86% of which appear only once. Unmatched junction bases numbered 5, after V lost 6 bases and J lost 5 bases. Germline V gene lookup returns CDR1 LNHDA and CDR2 SQIVND (reference sequence). The CDR3 covers 13 residues. This TCR was recovered from a man aged 30 to 39 with glioma. This specimen consisted of PBMCs, obtained from a glioma patient treated with radiotherapy, temozolomide or both. This chain connects TRBV19 to TRBJ1-2; 8 bases fit TRBD1. The CDR3 DNA reads TGTGCCAGTAGGCCTCGACAGGGGTATGGCTACACCTTC. As protein: CASRPRQGYGYTF.